The next 27 T cell receptor beta chains were all read from a single sample in a study of blood T cell repertoires in COVID-19. Clones were read by immunoSEQ multiplex PCR, and TCRdb kept only the in-frame ones, dropping some. The sample yields 400,000 to 450,000 clones, roughly 89% seen once. Sequencing was done on a sample of peripheral blood. Receptor source: a woman aged 25 to 39 with active or convalescent COVID-19.

The count of this clone is one. Because the CDR3's place on the DNA is in doubt, the DNA is left out and the CDR3 is given as listed by TCRdb. The V call is TRBV21-1, the J call TRBJ1-2; the table's D call TRBD1 went unverified against the DNA. TRBV21-1 is noted as a pseudogene. Both ends counted, the CDR3 spans 10 residues. The CDR3 spells CASWGPGSTF.

This clone was counted a few times. V is TRBV7-9 and J is TRBJ2-1; a weak D match, TRBD2 (6 bases). The CDR3 covers 13 residues. Germline loops: CDR1 SEHNR, CDR2 FQNEAQ (reference sequence). Trimming pared 2 bases from V and 7 bases from J, leaving 9 bases between. CDR3 residues: CASSLLEGNEQFF. The CDR3 region has the DNA TGTGCCAGCAGCTTACTGGAGGGGAATGAGCAGTTCTTC.

This chain connects TRBV3-1 (or the pseudogene TRBV3-2) to TRBJ2-3, with D tentatively TRBD2 (5 bases). The V and J ends lost 1 base and 2 bases respectively, with 16 bases between them. The CDR3 is made up of 17 amino acids. Germline V gene data show CDR1 as LGHDT and CDR2 as YNNKEL (reference sequence). This CDR3 is CASSQVKAELHTDTQYF. The DNA for the CDR3 is TGTGCCAGCAGCCAAGTCAAAGCGGAGCTACACACAGATACGCAGTATTTT.

The chain couples TRBV19 to TRBJ1-2; 10 positions agree with TRBD1. The CDR3 covers 17 residues. The J segment lost 6 bases and the V segment lost 4 bases, leaving 14 bases of the junction unmatched. CDR1 LNHDA and CDR2 SQIVND come from the germline V gene (reference sequence). The CDR3 DNA follows: TGTGCCAGTAGTACTCACCAAAGGACAGGGGGAAACAATGGCTACACCTTC. This sequence encodes CASSTHQRTGGNNGYTF.

V and J are TRBV11-2 and TRBJ1-5, with D possibly matching TRBD1 (6 bases). The CDR3 has 15 residues. With 5 bases removed from V and 0 bases from J, the gap between germline ends came to 11 bases. Looked up from germline, CDR1 is SGHAT and CDR2 is FQNNGV. The CDR3 DNA reads as TGTGCCAGCAGCCCGGACAGTTATAGCAATCAGCCCCAGCATTTT. It translates to CASSPDSYSNQPQHF.

The chain joins TRBV7-8 to TRBJ2-5; the match to TRBD2 covers 10 bases. The ends lost 5 bases at V and 1 base at J; junction bases unmatched: 16. The CDR3 consists of 19 residues. Germline CDR1 and CDR2: SGHVS and FQNEAQ. The CDR3 DNA reads TGTGCCAGCAGCATGCTACTAGGGTTGGCTAGCGGGGGCCAAGAGACCCAGTACTTC. Protein: CASSMLLGLASGGQETQYF.

The DNA of the CDR3 is TGTGCCAGCAGTGCCTTTTGGCAGGGGGCGGATGAAAAACTGTTTTTT. Residues: CASSAFWQGADEKLFF. The chain links TRBV27 to TRBJ1-4; 8 nucleotides match TRBD1. Germline-derived CDR1 and CDR2 are MNHEY and SMNVEV (reference sequence). The trim removed 5 bases at V and 6 bases at J, leaving 11 bases unmatched. The CDR3 consists of 16 residues. The full variable domain, its missing parts supplied by reference TRBV27 and TRBJ1-4, is EAQVTQNPRYLITVTGKKLTVTCSQNMNHEYMSWYRQDPGLGLRQIYYSMNVEVTDKGDVPEGYKVSRKEKRNFPLILESPSPNQTSLYFCASSAFWQGADEKLFFGSGTQLSVL.

The V gene is TRBV19, the J gene TRBJ1-1; no clear D. There are 14 residues in the CDR3. V lost 2 bases, J lost 4 bases, and 11 bases lay in between. Germline V gene lookup returns CDR1 LNHDA and CDR2 SQIVND (reference sequence). The CDR3 protein is CASSINWGGTEAFF. CDR3 in DNA: TGTGCCAGTAGTATAAACTGGGGAGGCACTGAAGCTTTCTTT.

The V and J genes are TRBV5-1 and TRBJ1-1; a possible D gene is TRBD1 (5 bases). This CDR3 comprises 15 residues. Germline-derived CDR1 and CDR2 are SGHRS and YFSETQ. Between the trimmed V and J ends, which lost 3 bases and 1 base, there was a span of 13 bases. CDR3 bases: TGCGCCAGCAGCTCGAGGGGACTCCAGAACACTGAAGCTTTCTTT. This encodes CASSSRGLQNTEAFF. Full variable domain (remainder filled in from reference TRBV5-1 and TRBJ1-1): KAGVTQTPRYLIKTRGQQVTLSCSPISGHRSVSWYQQTPGQGLQFLFEYFSETQRNKGNFPGRFSGRQFSNSRSEMNVSTLELGDSALYLCASSSRGLQNTEAFFGQGTRLTVV.

The chain is built from TRBV7-2 and TRBJ1-5, with 7 bases aligning to TRBD1. V lost 5 bases, J lost 6 bases, and 4 bases stayed unmatched. The germline CDR1 and CDR2 sequences are SGHTA and FQGNSA. The CDR3 is 13 residues long. The CDR3 sequence: CASSPRGFQPQHF. CDR3 nucleotide sequence: TGTGCCAGCAGCCCCAGGGGGTTTCAGCCCCAGCATTTT.

The chain joins TRBV29-1 to TRBJ1-1, with D tentatively TRBD1 (6 bases). The CDR3 extends over 14 amino acids. V was shortened by 3 bases and J by 0 bases, with 11 bases between the two germline ends. The germline V gene encodes CDR1 SQVTM and CDR2 ANQGSEA. In DNA form, the CDR3 reads TGCAGCGTTGATCTCTGGACAGTGAACACTGAAGCTTTCTTT. Its translation is CSVDLWTVNTEAFF.

This clone was detected only a few times. This rearrangement joins TRBV10-3 to TRBJ2-1; the match to TRBD2 covers 8 bases. V was pared by 3 bases and J by 2 bases, with 6 bases of the junction left unmatched. The CDR3 covers 16 residues. Germline values: CDR1 ENHRY, CDR2 SYGVKD. The CDR3 spells CAISEDSGNPYNEQFF. CDR3 coding DNA: TGTGCCATCAGTGAAGATAGCGGGAACCCCTACAATGAGCAGTTCTTC.

This rearrangement joins TRBV14 to TRBJ1-2; the D gene is possibly TRBD1 (6 bases). The CDR3 is 15 amino acids. V shed 0 bases and J shed 4 bases, with 12 bases lying between them. Germline V gene lookup returns CDR1 SGHDN and CDR2 FVKESK. CDR3 loop: CASSQDFGGAYGYTF. CDR3 nucleotide sequence: TGTGCCAGCAGCCAAGATTTTGGGGGGGCCTATGGCTACACCTTC.

The chain links TRBV5-1 to TRBJ1-5; weak D call: TRBD1 (5 bases). The germline gives CDR1 SGHRS, CDR2 YFSETQ. Deletions cut 4 bases from V and 4 bases from J, with 24 bases between. This CDR3 has 18 residues. The CDR3 is CASSLPEEWVGGNQPQHF. In DNA, the CDR3 is TGCGCCAGCAGCCTGCCGGAGGAGTGGGTCGGGGGGAATCAGCCCCAGCATTTT.

This clone was seen more than once but under ten times. The chain is built from TRBV9 and TRBJ1-1; no firm D call. The CDR3 has 16 amino acids. The germline gives CDR1 SGDLS, CDR2 YYNGEE. Trimming took 4 bases from V and 3 from J, leaving 19 bases between them. DNA for the CDR3: TGTGCCAGCAGCACAAATCCCGCGGGGTATTACACTGAAGCTTTCTTT. This codes for CASSTNPAGYYTEAFF.

In DNA, the CDR3 is TGTGCCAGCAGCAGGACAGGGCTGTACTCCTACAATGAGCAGTTCTTC. Translating gives CASSRTGLYSYNEQFF. V gene TRBV5-6 combines with J gene TRBJ2-1; 8 nucleotides align to TRBD1. Germline V CDR1 and CDR2: SGHDT, YYEEEE. J gave up 0 bases and V 4 bases, and 6 bases lay outside the gene matches. The CDR3 consists of 16 residues.

J is TRBJ1-2 and V is TRBV5-1; TRBD1 agrees at 7 bases. Germline loops: CDR1 SGHRS, CDR2 YFSETQ. CDR3 length: 14 residues. Unmatched junction bases numbered 4, after V lost 2 bases and J lost 3 bases. CDR3 bases: TGCGCCAGCAGCTTAGAGGGGGCTTACTATGGCTACACCTTC. The encoded protein is CASSLEGAYYGYTF.

The chain links TRBV27 to TRBJ2-7; 10 bases map to TRBD1. This CDR3 has 15 amino acids. Germline trimming cut 3 bases from V and 4 bases from J; bases unmatched to any gene: 6. Germline CDR1 reads MNHEY; CDR2 reads SMNVEV (reference sequence). The CDR3 spells CASSLGPGQGYEQYF. The CDR3 DNA reads TGTGCCAGCAGTTTGGGCCCGGGACAGGGGTACGAGCAGTACTTC.

This clone was counted once. V and J are TRBV3-1 (or the pseudogene TRBV3-2) and TRBJ2-3, with D possibly TRBD1 on 5 matching bases. V was trimmed by 1 base and J by 4 bases, leaving 6 bases between them. CDR1 and CDR2 from the germline V gene are LGHDT and YNNKEL (reference sequence). CDR3 length: 13 residues. The CDR3 sequence: CASSQVGADTQYF. As DNA, the CDR3 is TGTGCCAGCAGCCAAGTAGGGGCAGATACGCAGTATTTT.

This chain links TRBV5-1 with TRBJ1-4; 7 bases align to TRBD1. The CDR3 is 15 amino acids. V was pared by 2 bases and J by 5 bases, with 6 bases of the junction left unmatched. CDR1 SGHRS and CDR2 YFSETQ come from the germline V gene. The CDR3 region is CASSFGTVVNEKLFF. For the CDR3, the DNA is TGCGCCAGCAGCTTTGGGACAGTCGTGAATGAAAAACTGTTTTTT.

This clone was seen a few times. The chain employs TRBV2 and TRBJ1-1, with 9 bases aligning to TRBD1. CDR1 is SNHLY and CDR2 is FYNNEI in the germline V gene. This CDR3 region has 16 residues. The ends lost 6 bases at V and 0 bases at J; junction bases unmatched: 8. This chain's CDR3 is CASSSQGASMNTEAFF. CDR3 nucleotides: TGTGCCAGCAGCTCACAGGGGGCGAGCATGAACACTGAAGCTTTCTTT.

The chain links TRBV3-1 (or the pseudogene TRBV3-2) to TRBJ2-1; TRBD2 aligns across 11 bases. CDR1 is LGHDT, CDR2 YNNKEL, per germline (reference sequence). The ends lost 4 bases at V and 7 bases at J; junction bases unmatched: 12. The CDR3 runs 17 residues. In DNA form, the CDR3 reads TGTGCCAGCAGCCGTGGGTTCACTAGCGGGAGTATGAATGAGCAGTTCTTC. It yields the protein CASSRGFTSGSMNEQFF.

The chain is built from TRBV5-1 and TRBJ1-1, with a possible D match to TRBD1 (6 bases). The CDR3 is 13 amino acids. Germline V gene data show CDR1 as SGHRS and CDR2 as YFSETQ. Trimming stripped 5 bases from V and 9 bases from J, with 17 bases between. The CDR3 loop reads CASSLDPQGKAFF. The DNA of the CDR3 is TGCGCCAGCAGTCTGGATCCGCAGGGGAAAGCTTTCTTT.

V is TRBV29-1 and J is TRBJ1-6, with D hard to call. Germline lookup yields CDR1 SQVTM and CDR2 ANQGSEA. The CDR3 is 13 amino acids. With 8 bases removed from V and 6 bases from J, the gap between germline ends came to 14 bases. CDR3 nucleotide sequence: TGCAGCATCATGGAGGAAACTAATTCACCCCTCCACTTT. It specifies CSIMEETNSPLHF. The full variable domain, with the rest looked up from reference TRBV29-1 and TRBJ1-6, is SAVISQKPSRDICQRGTSLTIQCQVDSQVTMMFWYRQQPGQSLTLIATANQGSEATYESGFVIDKFPISRPNLTFSTLTVSNMSPEDSSIYLCSIMEETNSPLHFGNGTRLTVT.

The V and J genes are TRBV5-6 and TRBJ2-1, with 9 bases lining up with TRBD1. V was clipped by 4 bases and J by 0 bases; unmatched bases: 5. This CDR3 region has 16 residues. CDR1 is SGHDT, CDR2 YYEEEE, per germline. The CDR3, as DNA: TGTGCCAGCAGCCAGAGACAGGGGGGCTCCTACAATGAGCAGTTCTTC. Its translation: CASSQRQGGSYNEQFF.

This chain links TRBV6-5 with TRBJ2-3, with 7 bases lining up with TRBD2. Germline CDR1 MNHEY, CDR2 SVGAGI. Unmatched junction bases numbered 8, after V lost 6 bases and J lost 2 bases. The CDR3 has 15 residues. In DNA form, the CDR3 reads TGTGCCAGCAGCCGCCTCGGGAGGTCCACAGATACGCAGTATTTT. Its translation: CASSRLGRSTDTQYF.

With regard to this clone: Other DNA sequences in this sample translate to the same CDR3. J is TRBJ1-1 and V is TRBV9; D perhaps matches TRBD1 (5 bases). This CDR3 has 13 amino acids. V was clipped by 3 bases and J by 0 bases, with 6 bases between them. Germline V gene sequence: CDR1 SGDLS, CDR2 YYNGEE. The CDR3 nucleotides read TGTGCCAGCAGCGGGGGGGTGAACACTGAAGCTTTCTTT. Its protein is CASSGGVNTEAFF.